The sample holds a few counts of the clone carrying this TCR beta chain. As yet, its antigen is unknown. Trimming shortened V by 2 bases and J by 3 bases, and 8 bases separated the two germline ends. There are 14 residues in the CDR3. In germline, CDR1 is SGHVS, CDR2 FQNEAQ. One entry per CDR3 protein, called by TCRdb with MiXCR from the reads. The profile shows around 71,000 distinct CDR3 sequences, 20% of them singletons. The data derive from a study of T cell repertoires in cytomegalovirus infection. The overall study: Recently identified HLA-C-restricted CMV epitopes were among the peptides used. Regarding the study as a whole: CMV-specific HLA-C-restricted TCR beta clonotypes dominated the ex vivo response. Public TCR beta family frequency separated CMV-and-HLA carriers, including in an independent cohort.

This receptor was obtained from a human donor in good health (CMV status not recorded). Some clones in this sample may be carry-over from other donors' samples. The chain couples TRBV7-8 to TRBJ1-3, with D unclear. This specimen was CD8+ T cells from cultured PBMCs, taken from culture after CMV antigen stimulation. The chain's CDR3 is CASSLPGDGNTIYF. The CDR3, as DNA: TGTGCCAGCAGCTTACCCGGGGATGGAAACACCATATATTTT.